What follows describes a single T cell receptor beta chain. The table came from immunoSEQ multiplex PCR; TCRdb's copy has only in-frame clones and leaves some out. This sample has 90,000 or so clones, with 80% to 90% found just once. CDR3 length: 15 residues. CDR1 is LNHDA and CDR2 is SQIVND in the germline V gene (reference sequence). V shed 1 base and J shed 5 bases, with 12 bases lying between them. The entry originates in a study of blood T cell repertoires in COVID-19. The sequence was collected from a human donor in a cohort sampled during active COVID-19. The chain recombines TRBV19 with TRBJ2-1; D might be TRBD1 (6 bases). Sequencing was performed on peripheral blood. The CDR3 here is CASSIVGGPHNEQFF. For the CDR3, the DNA is TGTGCCAGTAGTATAGTAGGGGGACCGCACAATGAGCAGTTCTTC.